Listed here are 17 T cell receptor beta chains from one sample, sequenced in a study of blood T cell repertoires in COVID-19. Assay: immunoSEQ multiplex PCR; the TCRdb copy retains only in-frame clones and omits some. The data show about 140,000 clones, with 80% to 90% seen just once and less than 4% held by the top ten. Sequences were obtained from PBMCs or T cells enriched from blood (not recorded which). The receptor source for this set is a woman in her fifties or sixties with acute COVID-19.

The V and J genes are TRBV12-3 or TRBV12-4 and TRBJ2-1, with D perhaps matching TRBD2 (6 bases). V was pared by 4 bases and J by 9 bases, with 13 bases between. CDR3 length: 13 amino acids. DNA of the CDR3: TGTGCCAGCAGTTACCTGGAGGGGATTGAGCAGTTCTTC. Encoded protein: CASSYLEGIEQFF.

The gene calls are TRBV18 and TRBJ1-3, with 7 bases lining up with TRBD1. The CDR3 runs to 14 residues. Germline CDR1 is KGHSH and CDR2 is LQKENI. Trimming took 3 bases from V and 8 from J; bases not matched to a gene: 7. The CDR3 sequence: CASSPPGQTHTIYF. DNA of the CDR3: TGTGCCAGCTCACCCCCGGGACAGACACACACCATATATTTT.

This chain joins TRBV5-1 and TRBJ1-1; the D gene is possibly TRBD1 (6 bases). The germline V gene has CDR1 SGHRS and CDR2 YFSETQ. Trimming left V 1 base short and J 3 bases short, with 13 bases between. This CDR3 spans 15 amino acids. The CDR3 region is CASSLLAGADTEAFF. As DNA, the CDR3 is TGCGCCAGCAGCTTGTTGGCAGGGGCGGACACTGAAGCTTTCTTT.

This clone appeared a single time. CDR3 DNA sequence: TGCAGTGCTAGAGAGAGACTAGCGTGGTTCTTC. It specifies CSARERLAWFF. The chain is built from TRBV20-1 and TRBJ2-1, with TRBD2 matching over 8 bases. CDR3 length: 11 amino acids. Trimming took 0 bases from V and 15 from J; bases not matched to a gene: 4. The V gene's germline CDR1 is DFQATT and CDR2 SNEGSKA (reference sequence).

This chain connects TRBV6-5 to TRBJ1-3; TRBD1 matches at 7 bases. The CDR3 is 15 amino acids. Germline CDR1 MNHEY, CDR2 SVGAGI. V lost 2 bases and J lost 0; bases outside the gene matches: 1. The CDR3 is CASSYRDSSGNTIYF. The CDR3 DNA is TGTGCCAGCAGTTACCGGGACAGCTCTGGAAACACCATATATTTT.

There are a few counts of this clone. J is TRBJ2-7 and V is TRBV6-2 or TRBV6-3; 7 bases fit TRBD2. CDR3 size: 16 residues. Trimming took 0 bases from V and 4 from J; bases not matched to a gene: 9. The germline gives CDR1 MNHEY, CDR2 SVGEGT. CDR3 protein: CASSYSSTSVIYEQYF. The DNA of the CDR3 is TGTGCCAGCAGTTACTCGAGTACTAGCGTAATTTACGAGCAGTACTTC.

The V and J genes are TRBV7-2 and TRBJ2-1; 14 bases align to TRBD2. The germline V gene has CDR1 SGHTA and CDR2 FQGNSA. V trimming: 6 bases; J trimming: 1 base; junction bases outside the gene matches: 8. The CDR3 spans 18 residues. The CDR3 bases are TGTGCCAGCAGAGGGACTAGCGGGGGTCGTGGGTCCTACAATGAGCAGTTCTTC. It yields the protein CASRGTSGGRGSYNEQFF.

This chain connects TRBV11-3 to TRBJ2-3, with no clear D. This CDR3 comprises 12 residues. Germline CDR1 and CDR2: SGHNT and YENEEA. With 5 bases removed from V and 6 bases from J, the gap between germline ends came to 9 bases. CDR3 coding DNA: TGTGCCAGCAGCCCACCCGAGGATACGCAGTATTTT. Translation gives CASSPPEDTQYF.

The chain uses TRBV6-5 and TRBJ1-3; the match to TRBD1 covers 7 bases. Germline-derived CDR1 and CDR2 are MNHEY and SVGAGI. V lost 4 bases, J lost 8 bases, and 11 bases stayed unmatched. The CDR3 contains 15 residues. This CDR3 reads CASSWGDRRPDTIYF. The DNA for the CDR3 is TGTGCCAGCAGTTGGGGGGACAGACGTCCGGACACCATATATTTT.

V and J are TRBV19 and TRBJ2-5; a weak D match, TRBD1 (5 bases). Germline CDR1 reads LNHDA; CDR2 reads SQIVND (reference sequence). The V end was cut by 4 bases, the J end by 2 bases, with 11 bases between. The CDR3 is made up of 14 amino acids. CDR3 residues: CASSRTNNQETQYF. The CDR3 nucleotides read TGTGCCAGTAGTAGGACAAATAATCAAGAGACCCAGTACTTC.

This clone has only one observation. The gene calls are TRBV3-1 (or the pseudogene TRBV3-2) and TRBJ2-1; D gene ambiguous. The V and J ends lost 5 bases and 9 bases respectively, with 8 bases between them. The germline V gene has CDR1 LGHDT and CDR2 YNNKEL (reference sequence). This CDR3 contains 11 residues. CDR3 DNA sequence: TGTGCCAGCAGCTATAAGAGTGAGCAGTTCTTC. Its translation is CASSYKSEQFF.

V is TRBV10-3 and J is TRBJ2-1; perhaps TRBD2 as D (5 bases). Trimming took 4 bases from V and 5 from J, leaving 15 bases between them. This CDR3 has 15 amino acids. CDR1 and CDR2 from the germline V gene are ENHRY and SYGVKD. CDR3 sequence: CAISGGLKANNEQFF. As DNA, the CDR3 is TGTGCCATCAGTGGAGGGTTAAAGGCCAACAATGAGCAGTTCTTC.

The rearrangement links TRBV7-8 to TRBJ2-1; the D gene is possibly TRBD2 (6 bases). Germline V gene lookup returns CDR1 SGHVS and CDR2 FQNEAQ. The V end lost 4 bases, the J end lost 5 bases, and 24 bases lay between the germline ends. This CDR3 region has 18 residues. The CDR3 region is CASSSELAGTPRNNEQFF. CDR3 DNA sequence: TGTGCCAGCAGCTCGGAGCTGGCCGGGACTCCGAGGAACAATGAGCAGTTCTTC.

This clone is a singleton in its sample. This chain uses TRBV19 with TRBJ2-4; a possible D gene is TRBD1 (6 bases). This CDR3 is 15 amino acids long. V was cut by 6 bases and J by 8 bases, with 20 bases left in between. Per germline, CDR1 LNHDA and CDR2 SQIVND (reference sequence). The CDR3 DNA sequence: TGTGCCAGTAGAGACCCAACCGGGACAACGGACATTCAGTACTTC. The encoded protein is CASRDPTGTTDIQYF.

V gene TRBV27 combines with J gene TRBJ2-2; 9 nucleotides agree with TRBD2. Germline CDR1 and CDR2: MNHEY and SMNVEV (reference sequence). The V gene end was trimmed by 8 bases and the J gene end by 7 bases; junction bases not matched to a gene: 8. CDR3 length: 14 amino acids. The CDR3 region is CASSLAGVGGELFF. The CDR3 DNA is TGTGCCAGCTCCTTAGCGGGAGTGGGCGGGGAGCTGTTTTTT.

This clone occurred a few times. This sequence joins TRBV6-2 or TRBV6-3 and TRBJ2-5, with D tentatively TRBD2 (6 bases). Germline V CDR1 and CDR2: MNHEY, SVGEGT. This CDR3 is built from 15 residues. Trimming pared 5 bases from V and 5 bases from J, leaving 18 bases between. The CDR3 coding sequence is TGTGCCAGCAGTACCAGCGGGTGGGGTTTGGAGACCCAGTACTTC. Residues: CASSTSGWGLETQYF.

This clone was observed once. The chain combines TRBV23-1 with TRBJ2-3, with a weak D call TRBD1 (5 bases). TRBV23-1 is an ORF for which the function is uncertain. The CDR3 runs to 16 residues. V was trimmed by 0 bases and J by 0 bases, leaving 10 bases between them. CDR3 sequence: CASSQSPSGSTDTQYF. CDR3 DNA: TGCGCCAGCAGTCAATCGCCCTCAGGGAGCACAGATACGCAGTATTTT.